A selection of T cell receptor beta chains follows, all from one sample in a study of T cells after posttransplantation cyclophosphamide. Clones were read by immunoSEQ multiplex PCR, and TCRdb kept only the in-frame ones, dropping some. The sample holds 5,000 to 6,500 clones, about 80% seen once. This specimen was PBMCs, taken after allogeneic stem cell transplant with posttransplant cyclophosphamide. The source is a male patient aged 55-69 years who received an allogeneic stem cell transplant from an unrelated donor, was CMV-positive, and had no GVHD. Some T cells may possibly be graft donor cells. Each CDR3 is given without its conserved first and last residue.

V gene,J gene,CDR3 length,CDR3 protein
TRBV14,TRBJ2-7,15,ASSAPQGTPRAYEQY
TRBV18,TRBJ2-7,13,ASSPPGQGDYEQY
TRBV4-3,TRBJ2-7,14,ASSHSATGETYEQY
TRBV6-6,TRBJ1-4,12,ASSHRDRAEKLF
TRBV7-8,TRBJ2-4,15,ASSLRIPQGLGNIQY
TRBV5-1,TRBJ1-4,13,ASSFGRGTNEKLF
TRBV29-1,TRBJ2-3,12,SGYSVNSGDTQY
TRBV28,TRBJ2-7,16,ASPPSGRAAKSSYEQY
TRBV5-4,TRBJ2-7,13,ASSLKGVFDYEQY
TRBV5-1,TRBJ2-5,11,ASSFGGQETQY
TRBV30,TRBJ2-2,13,AWSVSGTSPLPLF
TRBV27,TRBJ2-5,11,ASSFTQLETQY
TRBV7-9,TRBJ2-3,15,ASSPGLAGERTDTQY
TRBV4-1,TRBJ2-2,14,ASSQDIQGPNGELF
TRBV28,TRBJ2-1,13,ASSLGTSGSNEQF
TRBV18,TRBJ2-1,13,ASSPPPAGSNEQF
TRBV5-5,TRBJ2-7,14,ASSLGARTGAYEQY
TRBV7-9,TRBJ2-2,14,ASSFRTSGKAGELF
TRBV28,TRBJ2-1,13,ASNRAGGQYNEQF
TRBV15,TRBJ2-1,13,ATSRASGLYNEQF
TRBV5-4,TRBJ2-1,11,ASSWGGSNEQF
TRBV19,TRBJ2-5,11,ASKDRARETQY
TRBV11-2,TRBJ2-5,16,ASSLYVSGGAFQETQY
TRBV27,TRBJ2-4,14,ASRTLSGSAKNIQY